This T cell receptor beta chain originates from a study of identical twins. Study conclusions and caveats: Models underestimated how often monozygotic twins shared out-of-frame TCR alpha. Twins shared out-of-frame alpha sequences with excess low generation probability.

TCRdb redid the calling of the 5' RACE reads with MiXCR, one entry per CDR3 protein. The table includes about 890,000 distinct CDR3 sequences, approximately 13% detected once. This clonotype was found a few times. Its target is not known. The CDR3 has 17 residues. Germline V CDR1 and CDR2: DFQATT, SNEGSKA (reference sequence). V lost 1 base and J lost 7; bases outside the gene matches: 14. This same sample was also part of a study on yellow fever vaccine responses in identical twins.

What was sequenced was PBMCs. The sequence derives from a woman between 18 and 29 years old in good health. This chain joins TRBV20-1 and TRBJ2-2; 8 bases line up with TRBD1. CDR3 sequence: CSARGVGGRGPVGELFF. CDR3 nucleotide sequence: TGCAGTGCTAGAGGGGTTGGTGGCAGGGGGCCAGTCGGGGAGCTGTTTTTT.